These 5 T cell receptor beta chains share one sample of origin, sequenced in a study of shared clonotypes between healthy human individuals. Sequencing used immunoSEQ multiplex PCR; TCRdb keeps in-frame clones, though not all of them. The table lists some 2,000,000 clones, just under 95% of them singletons. The naive CD8 fraction comprised CD45RO-negative cells positively selected for CCR7 and excluded terminally differentiated effector memory CD45RA+ cells. Sequencing was carried out using naive CD8+ T cells sorted from blood. The receptor set was obtained from a man aged 18-30 years in good health.

This chain links TRBV9 with TRBJ2-7, with no clear D. The CDR3 consists of 14 residues. Trimming cost V 0 bases and J 4 bases, with 11 bases left between them. Per germline, CDR1 SGDLS and CDR2 YYNGEE. In DNA form, the CDR3 reads TGTGCCAGCAGCGTAGGGTCCCCTCAATACGAGCAGTACTTC. Amino acid sequence: CASSVGSPQYEQYF.

Note on this clone: The same CDR3 also results from other DNA sequences found in this sample. V and J are TRBV4-1 and TRBJ1-1, with D tentatively TRBD1 (5 bases). CDR1 MGHRA and CDR2 YSYEKL come from the germline V gene. The CDR3 is made up of 14 amino acids. The V end lost 6 bases, the J end lost 0 bases, and 11 bases lay between the germline ends. The CDR3 nucleotides read TGCGCCAGCAGTCCCGGGGCCCTGAACACTGAAGCTTTCTTT. It codes for CASSPGALNTEAFF.

The chain employs TRBV7-9 and TRBJ2-1; 14 nucleotides agree with TRBD2. V was clipped by 5 bases and J by 2 bases; unmatched bases: 8. This CDR3 region has 18 residues. The germline CDR1 and CDR2 sequences are SEHNR and FQNEAQ (reference sequence). The CDR3 protein is CASSPGLAGAPTYNEQFF. CDR3 in DNA: TGTGCCAGCAGCCCGGGACTAGCGGGAGCCCCAACCTACAATGAGCAGTTCTTC.

The chain uses TRBV4-1 and TRBJ2-5, with 8 bases identical to TRBD2. Germline V gene sequence: CDR1 MGHRA, CDR2 YSYEKL. This CDR3 is built from 16 residues. Germline trimming cut 3 bases from V and 4 bases from J; bases unmatched to any gene: 10. The CDR3 region has the DNA TGCGCCAGCAGCCAGTTACCGGGACTAGTATTAGAGACCCAGTACTTC. It specifies CASSQLPGLVLETQYF.

The V and J genes are TRBV2 and TRBJ1-1, with 7 bases lining up with TRBD1. This CDR3 is built from 15 residues. Germline V gene sequence: CDR1 SNHLY, CDR2 FYNNEI. Trimming took 11 bases from V and 2 from J; bases not matched to a gene: 14. The CDR3 region has the DNA TGTGCCGTTCAGGGAGGGGCAGGGGGTAACACTGAAGCTTTCTTT. Amino acids: CAVQGGAGGNTEAFF.